The clone carrying this T cell receptor beta chain came up many times. Then a second PCR, running roughly 7 to 11 cycles, was carried out with a sample-barcoded 5' primer and a J-beta primer mix. TCRdb re-called the 5' RACE reads with MiXCR, one entry per CDR3 protein. The sample shows 650,000 to 700,000 distinct CDR3 sequences, roughly 30% of them seen only once. This specimen comes from a study of blood T cells in healthy people across ages. J was trimmed by 5 bases and V by 0 bases; bases with no gene match: 6. This CDR3 contains 15 residues. The germline gives CDR1 LGHDT, CDR2 YNNKEL (reference sequence).

The rearrangement uses TRBV3-1 and TRBJ2-5; 7 nucleotides align to TRBD2. The sequence was obtained from a woman of 80 years or more in good health. Sequences were obtained from blood. The CDR3: CASSQDPAGKETQYF. For the CDR3, the DNA is TGTGCCAGCAGCCAAGATCCAGCGGGGAAGGAGACCCAGTACTTC.